The 11 T cell receptor beta chains in this list originate from one sample, sequenced in a study of T cells in localized non-small cell lung cancer. The method was immunoSEQ multiplex PCR; TCRdb's version includes in-frame clones alone and lacks a portion of them. The sample yields 20,000 to 30,000 clones, 75% to 85% seen once. The sample here was peripheral blood, taken before any cancer treatment. The receptors derive from a woman aged 40-69 years with stage I lung adenocarcinoma.

This chain joins TRBV10-1 and TRBJ2-3, with a tentative D call TRBD2 (6 bases). The CDR3 extends over 16 amino acids. Germline assignment: CDR1 WNHNN and CDR2 SYGVQD (reference sequence). The germline V and J ends were trimmed by 0 bases and 5 bases, with 15 bases remaining between them. CDR3 bases: TGCGCCAGCAGTGAGTCAAGGGGTAGGAGGGTAGATACGCAGTATTTT. Amino acids: CASSESRGRRVDTQYF.

This rearrangement joins TRBV6-5 to TRBJ2-6; weak D call: TRBD2 (6 bases). Germline V gene lookup returns CDR1 MNHEY and CDR2 SVGAGI. This CDR3 has 16 residues. Trimming took off 0 bases at V and 0 bases at J, with 6 bases between the two ends. CDR3 nucleotide sequence: TGTGCCAGCAGTTACTCGGGGGGCTCTGGGGCCAACGTCCTGACTTTC. It translates to CASSYSGGSGANVLTF.

The rearrangement links TRBV20-1 to TRBJ1-2; D ambiguous. The CDR3 loop spans 11 amino acids. Trimming took off 6 bases at V and 7 bases at J, with 12 bases between the two ends. Germline CDR1 and CDR2: DFQATT and SNEGSKA (reference sequence). The CDR3 loop reads CSARPGVGYTF. CDR3 nucleotides: TGCAGTGCCAGGCCCGGGGTTGGCTACACCTTC.

The V and J genes are TRBV7-2 and TRBJ2-2; TRBD2 matches at 11 bases. This CDR3 comprises 16 residues. The V gene end was trimmed by 4 bases and the J gene end by 2 bases; junction bases not matched to a gene: 3. The germline V gene has CDR1 SGHTA and CDR2 FQGNSA. The CDR3 sequence: CASSSLAGGNTGELFF. CDR3 nucleotide sequence: TGTGCCAGCAGCTCGCTAGCGGGGGGTAACACCGGGGAGCTGTTTTTT.

By frequency in the sample, this clone is large. The rearrangement links TRBV12-5 to TRBJ1-1, with 10 bases that match TRBD1. Germline V gene data show CDR1 as LGHNT and CDR2 as FRNRAP. The CDR3 is made up of 15 amino acids. V was pared by 0 bases and J by 11 bases, with 9 bases of the junction left unmatched. The CDR3 region is CASGLVDRGRRSAFF. For the CDR3, the DNA is TGTGCTAGTGGTTTGGTAGACAGGGGGCGCCGATCTGCTTTCTTT.

The J gene is TRBJ1-5, the V gene TRBV19; tentatively, D is TRBD1 (5 bases). The CDR3 runs to 15 residues. Deletions cut 6 bases from V and 7 bases from J, with 19 bases between. The germline V gene encodes CDR1 LNHDA and CDR2 SQIVND (reference sequence). The CDR3 sequence: CASRPSGGAGQPQHF. CDR3 DNA sequence: TGTGCCAGTAGACCATCGGGGGGAGCGGGGCAGCCCCAGCATTTT.

On this clone: Other DNA sequences from this sample encode an identical CDR3 as well. The chain recombines TRBV19 with TRBJ1-2; possible D gene TRBD1, 6 bases. The CDR3 totals 14 residues. Germline values: CDR1 LNHDA, CDR2 SQIVND (reference sequence). Trimming cost V 5 bases and J 3 bases, with 13 bases left between them. The chain's CDR3 is CASSPQGAYYGYTF. DNA of the CDR3: TGTGCCAGTAGTCCACAGGGAGCTTACTATGGCTACACCTTC.

The rearrangement uses TRBV10-3 and TRBJ2-1, with 12 bases lining up with TRBD2. The CDR3 extends over 16 amino acids. With V trimmed by 11 bases and J by 10 bases, 18 bases remained unmatched. CDR1 ENHRY and CDR2 SYGVKD come from the germline V gene. Written as DNA, the CDR3 is TGTGCCGTCGAACCGTCGTTGCTAGCGGGGGGGCAAGAGCAGTTCTTC. Translating it yields CAVEPSLLAGGQEQFF.

This chain joins TRBV9 and TRBJ1-2; 7 bases are a match to TRBD1. The junction had 7 bases not matched to a gene; V was cut back by 3 bases and J by 8 bases. Germline loops: CDR1 SGDLS, CDR2 YYNGEE. The CDR3 is made up of 13 amino acids. Written as DNA, the CDR3 is TGTGCCAGCAGCGCCCGACAGGGTCGCGGCTACACCTTC. This encodes CASSARQGRGYTF.

This rearrangement joins TRBV19 to TRBJ1-1; D is possibly TRBD1 (5 bases). The CDR3 has 14 residues. V lost 5 bases and J 3 bases, leaving 13 bases between the germline ends. CDR1 is LNHDA and CDR2 is SQIVND in the germline V gene (reference sequence). The CDR3 protein is CASSPRDGYTEAFF. In DNA form, the CDR3 reads TGTGCCAGTAGTCCCCGGGACGGCTACACTGAAGCTTTCTTT. Combining the CDR3 with reference TRBV19 and TRBJ1-1 gives the whole variable domain DGGITQSPKYLFRKEGQNVTLSCEQNLNHDAMYWYRQDPGQGLRLIYYSQIVNDFQKGDIAEGYSVSREKKESFPLTVTSAQKNPTAFYLCASSPRDGYTEAFFGQGTRLTVV.

The CDR3 here is CAWSVQGWEVGLFF. In DNA form, the CDR3 reads TGTGCCTGGAGTGTCCAGGGATGGGAGGTGGGACTGTTTTTT. V usage is TRBV30 and J usage is TRBJ1-4; D may be TRBD1 (5 bases). Trimming removed 0 bases at V and 13 bases at J, with 18 bases between. Germline V gene sequence: CDR1 GTSNPN, CDR2 SVGIG (reference sequence). This CDR3 spans 14 amino acids.